The TCR beta chain described here comes from a study of a mutant IDH1 vaccine in newly diagnosed glioma. Method: immunoSEQ multiplex PCR; TCRdb's copy keeps in-frame clones and lacks some. Of about 120,000 clones listed, 85% to 90% are singletons. Time point defined: week 11, during vaccination. It was 300 ug of mutant IDH1 20-mer peptide that made up each vaccine dose, given with topical imiquimod. The table lists this clone with a count of one. What it binds is not known. The sequenced sample was PBMCs, obtained from a glioma patient whose treatment included an IDH1 peptide vaccine. This TCR was recovered from a woman in her fifties or sixties with glioma.

CDR3: CASSARDYSNTGELFF. As DNA, the CDR3 is TGTGCCAGCAGCGCCCGGGACTACTCGAACACCGGGGAGCTGTTTTTT. The rearrangement joins TRBV9 to TRBJ2-2; 7 bases map to TRBD2. The CDR3 sequence is 16 residues long. Trimming cost V 3 bases and J 0 bases; bases outside gene matches: 5. Germline CDR1 reads SGDLS; CDR2 reads YYNGEE.